This T cell receptor (beta chain) came from a study of vaccination and CD4 T cells after COVID-19. A word on this clonotype: Antigen: not known.

The Oncomine TCR Beta short-read assay generated sequence data from the DNA of cultured CD4+ T cells. TCRdb processed the PCR reads anew with MiXCR; each CDR3 protein has one entry. The sample lists roughly 26,000 distinct CDR3 sequences, around three fifths occurring once. This CDR3 is 16 amino acids long. Deletions cut 2 bases from V and 10 bases from J, with 18 bases between. The germline gives CDR1 LGHNA, CDR2 YSLEER. Study outcomes and limitations: Median SARS-CoV-2-reactive clonotype numbers rose nonsignificantly, roughly 21 to 38.

Treatment defined: approximately nine-day PBMC culture with coronavirus spike peptide pools or control peptides (ViraFEST assay). This receptor was obtained from a human donor who had recovered from COVID-19. The sequenced sample was CD4+ T cells from blood, cultured in vitro. This sequence joins TRBV4-3 and TRBJ1-6; TRBD1 is a possible D gene (5 bases). This CDR3 reads CASSQILGQRGSPLHF. The CDR3 nucleotides are TGCGCCAGCAGCCAAATTCTCGGGCAGAGGGGATCACCCCTCCACTTT.